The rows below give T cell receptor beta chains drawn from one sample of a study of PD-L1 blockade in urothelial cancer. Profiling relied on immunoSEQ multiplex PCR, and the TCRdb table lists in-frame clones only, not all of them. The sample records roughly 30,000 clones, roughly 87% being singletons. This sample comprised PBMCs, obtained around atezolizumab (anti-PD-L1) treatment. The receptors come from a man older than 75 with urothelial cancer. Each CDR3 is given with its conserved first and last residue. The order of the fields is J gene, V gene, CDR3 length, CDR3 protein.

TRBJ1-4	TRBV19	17	CASSAARGRRRLEKLFF
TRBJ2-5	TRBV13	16	CASSLRGSGGRETQYF
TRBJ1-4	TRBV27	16	CASSLEGGGIGEKLFF
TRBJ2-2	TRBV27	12	CASSRHTGELFF
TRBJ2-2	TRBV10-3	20	CAISESPGTSGRGAAGELFF
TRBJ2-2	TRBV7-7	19	CASSLASLAGGPGTGELFF
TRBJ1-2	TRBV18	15	CASSPPQTATRGYTF
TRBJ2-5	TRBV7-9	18	CASSLVLAGVLGQETQYF
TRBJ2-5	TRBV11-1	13	CASEAGFQETQYF
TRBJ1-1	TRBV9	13	CASSVSTGTEAFF
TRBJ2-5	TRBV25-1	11	CASSIAETQYF
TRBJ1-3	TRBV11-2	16	CASSSRVDNSGNTIYF
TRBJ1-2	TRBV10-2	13	CASSGQGNYGYTF
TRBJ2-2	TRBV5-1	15	CASSLGAQRTGELFF
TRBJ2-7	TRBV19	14	CATSGTRSSYEQYF
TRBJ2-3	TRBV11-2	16	CASSSRPGQGGDTQYF
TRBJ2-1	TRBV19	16	CASSTWTGVLYNEQFF
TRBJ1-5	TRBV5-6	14	CASSLGGSNQPQHF
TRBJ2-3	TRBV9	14	CASSVDADTDTQYF
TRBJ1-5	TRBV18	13	CASSPQGDQPQHF
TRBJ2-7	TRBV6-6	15	CASIARLAGGQEQYF
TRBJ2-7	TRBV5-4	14	CASSLGGRGNEQYF
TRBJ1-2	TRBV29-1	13	CSVTPDRGLGYTF
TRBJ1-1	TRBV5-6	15	CASSYASRTGDEAFF
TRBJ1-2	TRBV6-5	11	CASKQYYGYTF
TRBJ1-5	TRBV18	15	CASSPKTGENQPQHF
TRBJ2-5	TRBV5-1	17	CASSLGRGEGTKETQYF
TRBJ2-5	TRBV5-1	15	CASSSGTGGVETQYF
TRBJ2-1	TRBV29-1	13	CSVGGRDYNEQFF
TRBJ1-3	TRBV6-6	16	CASSPWAGQSGNTIYF
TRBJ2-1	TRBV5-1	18	CASSAVSGTGVGRNEQFF
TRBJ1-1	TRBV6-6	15	CASSYLQGANTEAFF
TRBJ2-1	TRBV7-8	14	CASSLRDRYNEQFF
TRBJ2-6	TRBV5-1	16	CASSAREFSGANVLTF
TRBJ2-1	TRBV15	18	CATSRGPTRAGVYNEQFF
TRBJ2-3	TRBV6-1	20	CASSGLPGTSGSYGTDTQYF
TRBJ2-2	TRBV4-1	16	CASSQVRGRLTGELFF
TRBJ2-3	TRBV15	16	CATSERDYGRTDTQYF